Below are 15 T cell receptor beta chains sequenced from a single sample in a study of T cells after yellow fever vaccination. TCRdb re-called the 5' RACE reads through MiXCR, storing one row per CDR3 protein. The sample lists approximately 600,000 distinct CDR3 sequences, about 12% occurring once. Sequences were derived from PBMCs, sampled on the day of the yellow fever booster vaccination. The source of these receptors is a man between 25 and 39 years old who received the YFV17D yellow fever vaccine.

At least ten counts were recorded for this clonotype. V and J are TRBV18 and TRBJ1-1, with D perhaps TRBD1 (5 bases). V lost 4 bases and J 4 bases, leaving 16 bases between the germline ends. The length of the CDR3 is 15 residues. Germline CDR1 KGHSH, CDR2 LQKENI. CDR3 protein: CASSLNGAGFTEAFF. The CDR3 DNA is TGTGCCAGCTCACTAAACGGGGCAGGGTTCACTGAAGCTTTCTTT.

This clonotype was found many times. The J gene is TRBJ2-3, the V gene TRBV7-9, with 14 bases lining up with TRBD2. The CDR3 extends over 16 amino acids. Germline V gene lookup returns CDR1 SEHNR and CDR2 FQNEAQ (reference sequence). Germline trimming cut 5 bases from V and 3 bases from J; bases unmatched to any gene: 4. The chain's CDR3 is CASSPGTSGRTDTQYF. The CDR3 coding sequence is TGTGCCAGCAGCCCCGGGACTAGCGGGAGAACAGATACGCAGTATTTT.

The DNA of the CDR3 is TGTGCCTCAGGAGGGGTAGCGGGAGTCACCGGGGAGCTGTTTTTT. Its translation: CASGGVAGVTGELFF. The rearrangement uses TRBV30 and TRBJ2-2; 9 positions match TRBD2. This CDR3 spans 15 amino acids. CDR1 and CDR2 from the germline V gene are GTSNPN and SVGIG (reference sequence). V shed 7 bases and J 4 bases; nucleotides not matched to a gene: 10.

V usage is TRBV6-1 and J usage is TRBJ2-1; 12 bases line up with TRBD2. V dropped 5 bases and J dropped 8; count of bases not matched to a gene: 7. There are 15 residues in the CDR3. CDR1 MNHNS and CDR2 SASEGT come from the germline V gene. Here the CDR3 DNA reads TGTGCCAGCAGTCAACTAGCGGGAGGAGGTTATGAGCAGTTCTTC. Residues: CASSQLAGGGYEQFF.

This clonotype was found many times. The chain employs TRBV7-2 and TRBJ2-7; D perhaps matches TRBD2 (5 bases). The CDR3 totals 15 residues. The V end lost 4 bases, the J end lost 0 bases, and 13 bases lay between the germline ends. Germline values: CDR1 SGHTA, CDR2 FQGNSA. This CDR3 reads CASSSQFGSSYEQYF. CDR3 sequence (DNA): TGTGCCAGCAGCTCCCAATTTGGGAGCTCCTACGAGCAGTACTTC.

The genes are TRBV7-2 and TRBJ1-1, with D unclear. Trimming stripped 5 bases from V and 1 base from J, with 11 bases between. There are 14 residues in the CDR3. Germline CDR1 reads SGHTA; CDR2 reads FQGNSA. CDR3 in DNA: TGTGCCAGCAGCCCTCTTTATGGGAACACTGAAGCTTTCTTT. Translation: CASSPLYGNTEAFF.

This clonotype was picked up many times. The chain combines TRBV12-3 or TRBV12-4 with TRBJ2-1; D gene uncertain. There are 14 residues in the CDR3. With 2 bases removed from V and 4 bases from J, the gap between germline ends came to 9 bases. CDR3 DNA sequence: TGTGCCAGCAGTTTACGGCAGTATTACAATGAGCAGTTCTTC. Residues: CASSLRQYYNEQFF.

This clonotype was picked up a small number of times. The chain couples TRBV7-9 to TRBJ2-3; TRBD2 agrees at 11 bases. The CDR3 sequence is 17 residues long. The junction had 7 bases not matched to a gene; V was cut back by 5 bases and J by 0 bases. Germline loops: CDR1 SEHNR, CDR2 FQNEAQ (reference sequence). In DNA, the CDR3 is TGTGCCAGCAGCGTTCTAGCGGGAGGTAGTAGCACAGATACGCAGTATTTT. The encoded protein is CASSVLAGGSSTDTQYF.

This clonotype was counted a few times. The chain carries TRBV3-1 and TRBJ2-7; 9 bases agree with TRBD1. The ends lost 3 bases at V and 9 bases at J; junction bases unmatched: 12. The CDR3 covers 15 residues. Germline CDR1 reads LGHDT; CDR2 reads YNNKEL (reference sequence). The CDR3 nucleotides read TGTGCCAGCAGCCAGGGGACAGGGAATCCTAAAGGGCAGTACTTC. Amino acid sequence: CASSQGTGNPKGQYF.

V gene TRBV7-8 combines with J gene TRBJ1-4, with D perhaps TRBD1 (6 bases). V shed 5 bases and J shed 8 bases, with 21 bases lying between them. Germline V gene data show CDR1 as SGHVS and CDR2 as FQNEAQ. CDR3 length: 16 residues. CDR3 sequence: CASSRDNENSPEKLFF. The CDR3 nucleotides read TGTGCCAGCAGCCGGGACAACGAAAACTCTCCCGAAAAACTGTTTTTT.

A few counts support this clonotype. This rearrangement joins TRBV12-3 or TRBV12-4 to TRBJ2-5; TRBD1 or TRBD2 may be the D gene (5 bases each). V was clipped by 3 bases and J by 10 bases, with 15 bases between them. The CDR3 is 13 residues long. In DNA, the CDR3 is TGTGCCAGCAGTTTTGGGGACCCTCCAGACCAGTACTTC. Translating gives CASSFGDPPDQYF.

This clonotype has more than one count but fewer than ten. The genes are TRBV15 and TRBJ1-5, with 7 bases lining up with TRBD1. V shed 3 bases and J 9 bases; nucleotides not matched to a gene: 5. Germline loops: CDR1 LNHNV, CDR2 YYDKDF (reference sequence). The CDR3 totals 13 residues. CDR3: CATSSTGERPQHF. CDR3 in DNA: TGTGCCACCAGCAGTACAGGGGAGAGGCCCCAGCATTTT.

V usage is TRBV29-1 and J usage is TRBJ2-1; 10 nucleotides line up with TRBD2. After removal of 8 bases from V and 3 bases from J, the junction contained 19 bases not matched to a gene. The CDR3 sequence is 18 residues long. The V gene's germline CDR1 is SQVTM and CDR2 ANQGSEA. CDR3: CSPRLAGDGGLDYNEQFF. The CDR3 coding sequence is TGCAGCCCCCGGCTAGCGGGAGATGGGGGCCTCGACTACAATGAGCAGTTCTTC.

This clonotype was recorded a few times. The chain is built from TRBV20-1 and TRBJ2-7, with TRBD1 as a possible D gene (5 bases). Per germline, CDR1 DFQATT and CDR2 SNEGSKA (reference sequence). With 7 bases removed from V and 4 bases from J, the gap between germline ends came to 11 bases. CDR3 length: 11 residues. The CDR3 loop is CSVTQGYEQYF. The CDR3 nucleotides read TGCAGTGTCACGCAGGGTTACGAGCAGTACTTC.

This sequence joins TRBV20-1 and TRBJ1-2; D not certain. This CDR3 comprises 17 residues. From germline, CDR1 is DFQATT and CDR2 SNEGSKA (reference sequence). V was clipped by 0 bases and J by 5 bases, with 22 bases between them. CDR3 sequence: CSARDPSAALREYGYTF. Written as DNA, the CDR3 is TGCAGTGCTAGAGATCCCTCTGCGGCACTAAGGGAGTATGGCTACACCTTC.